Included here is one T cell receptor (beta chain) sequence, with context. Its target antigen remains unknown. Sequence at one end of the junction differs from germline and may be a read error. The data were taken from a study of cytomegalovirus exposure and HLA in healthy donors (dated by TCRdb to 2016 to 2017). Regarding the research as a whole: In an earlier analysis of roughly 500 of the donors, 276 Gb of sequence data and approximately 100 million unique TCR beta sequences from about 180 million T cells were reported. Using immunosequencing, the study profiled T cell repertoires from fewer than 700 subjects and related those repertoires to cytomegalovirus serostatus. Every discovery cohort repertoire had been produced on one sequencing platform. Alongside the repertoire data, information on donor age, sex, ethnicity and CMV serostatus was compiled. Typing coverage differed by locus: A, B, C, DRB1 and DQB1 were typed in about 620-630 donors, DQA1 in roughly 510, DPA1 in nearly 610, and DPB1 in just under 490. On average, roughly 240,000 unique TCR beta nucleotide sequences were sequenced per donor among about 400 genotyped donors of the cohort, with roughly 19% of those sequences being non-productive. The study was designed to test whether signatures of past pathogen exposure could be identified by cataloging public T cell receptors. Several DR-DQ haplotypes were treated as single units for association and clustering because of strong linkage in the cohort. A later genetic analysis took genome-wide SNP genotypes for 398 of the 666 donors and used that subset as a discovery cohort. To predict cytomegalovirus infection status, the study brought together high-throughput TCR immunosequencing, statistical association of individual TCRs with disease status, and machine learning. To study patterns of TCR occurrence, a later analysis re-analyzed previously published TCR beta repertoires from 550 to 800 donors and added high-resolution HLA genotyping. An early release covering about 600 HLA-typed donors comprised about 300 gigabases of sequencing data and tens of millions of unique TCR sequences. A separate validation cohort of 100 to 150 different subjects was used in addition to the approximately 700-subject first cohort. Rather than using new phenotypic data, the later analysis identified candidate immune exposures from TCR beta sequences and from how often those sequences occurred across donors. Of the roughly 410 genotyped donors, 75% to 85% were placed in the genetic ancestry cluster associated with self-reported Caucasian donors. An earlier analysis of 587 of the donors used high-throughput TCR beta sequencing to judge whether each TCR beta V gene segment behaved as functional or pseudogenic. HLA typing covered class I and class II loci at four-digit resolution.

Paper-wide results and their limitations: A cluster of highly shared sequence variants was judged likely to represent a technical artifact of the sequencing pipeline. This cohort had only TCR beta chains sequenced, and the lack of alpha or paired-chain data limited which features could be detected. Some IMGT-functional V segments, including TRBV6-2 and TRBV6-3, could not be distinguished by the 87-base-pair reads and were therefore excluded. In an earlier analysis of some 640 of the donors, most TCR beta V segments were observed in productive rearrangements about 87% or about 30% of the time, broadly matching IMGT annotations. Three of the identified cytomegalovirus-associated TCR beta chains were confirmed in vitro to be specific for cytomegalovirus antigens. Approximately 16 rarely observed V segments, including chromosome 9 orphons, were excluded from the earlier analysis of approximately 500 of the donors because counts were too low. In the study, some 160 TCR beta chains were listed as associated with cytomegalovirus. The authors suggested that the approach could potentially be extended to other disease states and immunological phenotypes. A later analysis associated approximately 17,000 TCR beta sequences with specific HLA alleles at a false discovery rate of 0.05. The classifier was reported to diagnose cytomegalovirus status with high specificity and sensitivity in both the original cohort and the validation cohort. Sequencing depth was assumed to be roughly uniform across donors in the presence/absence analyses, though that assumption may not hold. A later analysis found that TCR association rates varied across HLA loci, with DRB1 alleles showing the most associated TCRs and HLA-C alleles the fewest. A further reported finding was that TCR beta sequences accurately predicted the HLA-A and HLA-B alleles for most subjects in the first cohort. When HLA alleles, especially DR and DQ, strongly co-occurred, attributing TCR associations to individual alleles was difficult. While some public TCRs were present in many individuals, most TCR sequences turned up only very rarely across donors. A later analysis found that most CMV-associated TCR beta chains appeared HLA-restricted, with HLA associations seemingly driven largely by CMV exposure. According to a later genetic analysis, donors in an Asian-associated ancestry cluster had fewer N-insertions in productive TCRs than the roughly 670-donor mean. HLA typing was unavailable for some donors at each locus, so association tests used only the typed subset. Correlated functional status among segregating V segments might reflect linkage disequilibrium, but an unknown experimental factor could not be ruled out. A later genetic analysis associated a missense DCLRE1C variant with V-gene and J-gene trimming of TCR beta chains, and an independent cohort replicated the association. CMV serostatus was the only immune exposure information available for the cohort. A later analysis reported that several top co-occurrence clusters appeared linked to parvovirus B19, influenza, CMV and Epstein-Barr virus. In a later analysis, HLA-associated TCR beta chains were found to be more clonally expanded and to have lower generation probabilities than equally common non-associated chains.

The library was made by the immunoSEQ multiplex PCR assay. For the multiplex PCR, a mixture combining 60 forward primers for TCR Vbeta segments and 13 reverse primers for TCR Jbeta segments was used. The CDR3 region of rearranged TCR beta genes was amplified from genomic DNA by a multiplex PCR assay. Amplified TCR beta libraries were sequenced as 87-base-pair reads on the Illumina HiSeq System. Under the source paper's analysis protocol: A later analysis tallied roughly 76 million unique TCR beta chains across the 700 or so repertoires, and approximately 9.9 million of those chains were shared by two or more donors. A nearest-neighbor algorithm error-corrected the raw reads and collapsed the reads into unique sequences, merging closely related sequences to remove PCR and sequencing errors. Alignment of CDR3 sequences to IMGT reference sequences was used to assign V, D and J gene segments. For a sequence to be retained, at least a six-nucleotide match to both a V gene segment and a J gene segment was required. A rearrangement was called productive if the CDR3 had no stop codons and remained in frame with V and J, and every other rearrangement was called non-productive. CDR3 was defined by IMGT convention, running from the second conserved V-encoded cysteine to the conserved J-encoded phenylalanine. In an earlier analysis of around 640 of the donors, sequences lacking an unambiguous match to a single V gene segment were excluded. In an earlier analysis of several hundred of the donors, a V segment was called functional when productive rearrangements were above 56.7%, and segregating when the standard deviation between donors exceeded 5%. A statistical classification framework was built to diagnose cytomegalovirus status from the catalog of TCR beta chain sequences. A later analysis assigned V and J genes by comparing TCR nucleotide sequences with IMGT/GENE-DB human TR gene sequences. A later analysis assigned CDR3 sequences and most-parsimonious VDJ recombination scenarios with the TCRdist pipeline. In a later analysis, each TCR beta chain was defined by its CDR3 amino acid sequence together with its V-gene family, and reads without a unique V-gene family were excluded. A later analysis removed nearly 600 highly shared, low-generation-probability nucleotide sequences to deal with suspected cross-contamination and a sequencing artifact. In a later analysis, a clonal expansion index was calculated for each public chain from normalized within-repertoire ranks of inferred template counts. In a later analysis, generation probabilities were computed with a VDJ recombination model fitted to out-of-frame rearrangements, and the resulting probabilities were checked against IGoR. A later analysis scored TCR-TCR, TCR-HLA and TCR-CMV co-occurrence with hypergeometric tests, applying a repertoire-size bias correction to TCR pairs. False discovery rates were estimated in a later analysis by permuting HLA or CMV assignments 20 times. In a later analysis, co-occurring TCRs were grouped with DBSCAN, and TCRdist sequence similarity was added when clustering was performed within HLA-allele-positive subsets. For co-occurrence clustering, repertoires with fewer than 30,000 or more than 120,000 public chains were excluded, along with about five repertoires with anomalous nucleotide sharing. TCRdb limited this immuneACCESS table to in-frame rearrangements with V and J called. A share of clones is missing; checked studies link under half to unresolved V genes, and the rest is unexplained. V and J calls and clone size are as listed in that table; D and trimming were resolved from the DNA. The table for this sample lists roughly 170,000 clones; 75% to 90% of them were counted only once. 4.5% of the sample comes from the top ten.

The CDR3 numbers 12 residues from cysteine through phenylalanine. The only DNA kept is the CDR3, 36 bases in frame from the first base. For CDR1 and CDR2, the germline V gene lists MDHEN and SYDVKM. The cohort consisted of 666 healthy bone marrow donors. At the time of sampling, every cohort member was nominally healthy, though immune exposures that went unrecorded were likely present. The donor was CMV seropositive and belonged to the group of more than 250 seropositive cohort members. A peripheral blood sample was provided by each donor, and peripheral blood mononuclear cells were used for TCR beta sequencing. Genomic DNA was extracted from the blood cell samples with the Qiagen DNeasy Blood Extraction Kit.

This receptor was identified in a woman aged 45-65 years in good health and CMV-seropositive. The sequenced sample consisted of PBMCs. Recombination linked TRBV28 to TRBJ2-7; the best D guess is TRBD2, with 5 bases matching. The DNA sequence is given as TGTTCCAGGAGGTGGGTCGGCTACGAGCAGTACTTC. This encodes CSRRWVGYEQYF.